This T cell receptor (beta chain) was observed in a study of cytomegalovirus exposure and HLA in healthy donors. Study-wide results and limits: A later analysis appeared to link common viral pathogens to several of the most significant clusters.

About this clone itself: Antigen unknown.

V lost 5 bases to trimming and J lost 0 bases; unmatched junction nucleotides: 1. CDR3 length: 15 residues. CDR1 and CDR2 (germline): SGHTA, FQGNSA. PCR employed 60 Vbeta and 13 Jbeta primers. Some clones are missing from TCRdb's copy, which holds only in-frame ones; the method was immunoSEQ multiplex PCR. The table includes roughly 200,000 clones, roughly 83% detected once. Sequencing input: PBMCs. V gene TRBV7-2 combines with J gene TRBJ2-7; 13 nucleotides line up with TRBD2. The receptor's source is a boy younger than 10 in good health and CMV-seronegative. The CDR3 sequence is CASSRTSGGSYEQYF. As DNA, the CDR3 is TGTGCCAGCAGCCGGACTAGCGGGGGCTCCTACGAGCAGTACTTC.